This TCR beta chain was captured by sequencing in a study of cytomegalovirus exposure and HLA in healthy donors. Primers: 60 Vbeta forward and 13 Jbeta reverse. The repertoire was sequenced with immunoSEQ multiplex PCR; TCRdb's copy has only in-frame clones and lacks some. This table holds about 180,000 clones, about 79% found once. There are 18 residues in the CDR3. Germline CDR1 is MNHNS and CDR2 is SASEGT. Donors counted as nominally healthy when sampled, yet unrecorded immune exposures were likely. Study-level findings and limits: The study listed roughly 150 cytomegalovirus-associated TCR beta chains. When the data were analyzed later, several of the most significant clusters appeared to be linked to common viral pathogens. By a later analysis, the bulk of CMV-associated TCR beta chains appeared HLA-restricted.

Concerning this clone: Its target is unknown. Compared with germline, one end of the junction differs, possibly owing to a read error.

Sequenced input: PBMCs. J is TRBJ2-3 and V is TRBV6-1, with 13 bases matching TRBD2. The sequence derives from a man aged 35-49 years in good health and CMV-seropositive. CDR3 in amino acids: CTSSEELAGGGPRGTQYF. The CDR3 nucleotides read TGTACCAGCAGTGAGGAACTAGCGGGAGGGGGGCCTCGGGGTACGCAGTATTTT.